This is a list of T cell receptor beta chains from one sample in a study of shared clonotypes between healthy human individuals. Produced via immunoSEQ multiplex PCR; TCRdb's table is partial and in-frame only. The sample gives about 650,000 clones, around 95% of which show up once; around 0.11% is in the top ten. Sequenced sample: naive CD8+ T cells sorted from blood. These receptor sequences come from a woman aged 25 to 39 in good health. CDR3s include the opening cysteine and the closing phenylalanine or tryptophan. D genes are given only for firm matches. Clone sizes are given selectively: once, few, many, or a class where the clone is expanded.

V gene	clone size	D gene	J gene	CDR3 DNA	CDR3 protein
TRBV9	NA	NA	TRBJ1-2	TGTGCCAGCAGTGAGGGGGGAATCGGCTATGGCTACACCTTC	CASSEGGIGYGYTF
TRBV11-2	NA	TRBD1	TRBJ2-7	TGTGCCAGCAGCACCGGGACAGGGAAATACGAGCAGTACTTC	CASSTGTGKYEQYF
TRBV27	once	TRBD2	TRBJ2-1	TGTGCCAGCAGTCCATCGACTAGCCTCCCCAGTGAGCAGTTCTTC	CASSPSTSLPSEQFF
TRBV7-9	once	NA	TRBJ2-7	TGTGCCAGCAGCCCCCGGACGGACTCCTACGAGCAGTACTTC	CASSPRTDSYEQYF
TRBV19	NA	TRBD1	TRBJ1-2	TGTGCCAGTAGAAGCCAATTGGAGGACAGGGGGAACACCTTC	CASRSQLEDRGNTF
TRBV15	NA	TRBD1	TRBJ1-5	TGTGCCACCAGCAGAGACGGGACAGGGGGTCAGCCCCAGCATTTT	CATSRDGTGGQPQHF
TRBV6-1	NA	TRBD2	TRBJ2-1	TGTGCCAGCAGTTGGACTAGCGGACCGAATGAGCAGTTCTTC	CASSWTSGPNEQFF
TRBV19	NA	NA	TRBJ2-1	TGTGCCAGTAGTATGTTAGGCCCCGAGCAGTTCTTC	CASSMLGPEQFF
TRBV4-1	NA	NA	TRBJ2-1	TGCGCCAGCAGCCAAGAGCCCCCCAGGACAGAGTACAATGAGCAGTTCTTC	CASSQEPPRTEYNEQFF
TRBV29-1	NA	NA	TRBJ1-4	TGCAGCGTTGTGGAGGGTGGGGAAAAACTGTTTTTT	CSVVEGGEKLFF
TRBV5-1	NA	TRBD2	TRBJ2-7	TGCGCCAGCAGCAACCTCGGGGGGGCTGGGTCCTACGAGCAGTACTTC	CASSNLGGAGSYEQYF
TRBV28	NA	NA	TRBJ2-3	TGTGCCAGCAGCCCCAGTCGGGCGGGGTATACAACAGATACGCAGTATTTT	CASSPSRAGYTTDTQYF
TRBV14	NA	TRBD2	TRBJ2-7	TGTGCCAGCAGCCACATTGGGGGGGAACTCTACGAGCAGTACTTC	CASSHIGGELYEQYF
TRBV7-6	NA	TRBD2	TRBJ2-3	TGTGCCAGCAGCCAGACTAGCGGGAGTCCAGATACGCAGTATTTT	CASSQTSGSPDTQYF
TRBV29-1	NA	NA	TRBJ2-1	TGCAGCGTTGAAGATCTTATCACTTACAATGAGCAGTTCTTC	CSVEDLITYNEQFF
TRBV4-2	NA	NA	TRBJ2-3	TGTGCCAGCAGCCTCACCCGGGGCGGGAGCACAGATACGCAGTATTTT	CASSLTRGGSTDTQYF
TRBV7-9	NA	NA	TRBJ1-2	TGTGCCAGCAGCTTCCCAGCAGACTATGGCTACACCTTC	CASSFPADYGYTF
TRBV28	once	TRBD1	TRBJ2-2	TGTGCCAGCAGTTCTCGTCGTTGGGACAGGGGATTTAGCGGGGAGCTGTTTTTT	CASSSRRWDRGFSGELFF
TRBV30	NA	NA	TRBJ2-1	TGTGCCTGCCAGACAGGTACCCATGAGCAGTTCTTC	CACQTGTHEQFF
TRBV5-1	NA	TRBD2	TRBJ2-3	TGCGCCAGCAGCACCGGGACTAGCGCTAGCACAGATACGCAGTATTTT	CASSTGTSASTDTQYF
TRBV7-9	few	NA	TRBJ2-2	TGTGCCAGCAGCCCGACAGTTGGCGGGGAGCTGTTTTTT	CASSPTVGGELFF
TRBV6-1	NA	NA	TRBJ2-3	TGTGCCAGCAGTGATTCCTCGATCTTAGGGATCACAGATACGCAGTATTTT	CASSDSSILGITDTQYF
TRBV5-5	NA	TRBD2	TRBJ2-2	TGTGCCAGCAGCTTTGGACTAGCGGGTCCTTTCACCGGGGAGCTGTTTTTT	CASSFGLAGPFTGELFF
TRBV4-1	NA	NA	TRBJ2-5	TGCGCCAGCAGCCGGCGGGTTACGGAGACCCAGTACTTC	CASSRRVTETQYF
TRBV5-5	NA	NA	TRBJ2-7	TGTGCCAGCAGCTTTGGGGCCTACGAGCAGTACTTC	CASSFGAYEQYF
TRBV15	NA	NA	TRBJ2-2	TGTGCCACCAGCAGCCACACCGGGGAGCTGTTTTTT	CATSSHTGELFF
TRBV27	NA	NA	TRBJ1-1	TGTGCCAGCAGCTGGGATGGGACTGAAGCTTTCTTT	CASSWDGTEAFF
TRBV5-1	NA	NA	TRBJ2-7	TGCGCCAGCAGCCCGGACCGATCCTACGAGCAGTACTTC	CASSPDRSYEQYF
TRBV4-1	NA	TRBD2	TRBJ2-2	TGCGCGGCGGGATGGGAGCGGGATTTTTCCGGGGAGCTGTTTTTT	CAAGWERDFSGELFF
TRBV5-5	once	TRBD1	TRBJ1-1	TGTGCCAGCAGCTTGCTTGGACAGGGAGTATCTGAAGCTTTCTTT	CASSLLGQGVSEAFF
TRBV9	NA	NA	TRBJ2-2	TGTGCCAGCAGCGTAGCTACAGAACTCGGGGAGCTGTTTTTT	CASSVATELGELFF
TRBV27	NA	TRBD1	TRBJ2-7	TGTGCCAGCAGTCTATCGGGACAGGGTGTATTATCCTACGAGCAGTACTTC	CASSLSGQGVLSYEQYF
TRBV7-8	NA	TRBD1	TRBJ1-2	TGTGCCAGCAGCTTAGCGGGAGGCAGGGGGCTTTCTGGCTACACCTTC	CASSLAGGRGLSGYTF
TRBV4-1	NA	NA	TRBJ2-1	TGCGCCAGCAGCCAAGATAACGGGGCAGGGATGTGGAATGAGCAGTTCTTC	CASSQDNGAGMWNEQFF
TRBV14	NA	TRBD2	TRBJ2-5	TGTGCCAGCAGCCAGGCCCGGGGAGCGGGGCTCGAAGAGACCCAGTACTTC	CASSQARGAGLEETQYF
TRBV28	NA	NA	TRBJ1-5	TGTGCCAGCAGTTCCCCCCTCAGGGCCGGAAATCAGCCCCAGCATTTT	CASSSPLRAGNQPQHF
TRBV28	NA	NA	TRBJ2-5	TGTGCCAGCAGATGGACCTTGTTCGGAAAGACCCAGTACTTC	CASRWTLFGKTQYF
TRBV2	NA	NA	TRBJ1-1	TGTGCCAGCAGTGAAGTATATGGGGCCATGAACACTGAAGCTTTCTTT	CASSEVYGAMNTEAFF
TRBV2	NA	TRBD1	TRBJ2-7	TGTGCCAGCACCCCAAAAGTGGAACAGGGGCCCTACGAGCAGTACTTC	CASTPKVEQGPYEQYF
TRBV30	NA	NA	TRBJ2-7	TGTGCCTGGAGTAGGGGAGGAGACGAGCAGTACTTC	CAWSRGGDEQYF
TRBV28	NA	TRBD1	TRBJ2-7	TGTGCCAGCAGCTCCAGACAGGGGACCTTCATCGAGCAGTACTTC	CASSSRQGTFIEQYF
TRBV28	NA	NA	TRBJ2-1	TGTGCCAGCCAATGGTCAGGGACCAATGAGCAGTTCTTC	CASQWSGTNEQFF
TRBV2	NA	TRBD1	TRBJ2-4	TGTGCCAGCCTTGGAACCGGGACAGGGAATCTTCTGGCCAAAAACATTCAGTACTTC	CASLGTGTGNLLAKNIQYF
TRBV28	NA	TRBD1	TRBJ2-7	TGTGCCAGCAGTTTTCTCTCCCAGGGGGCCCGAATGGAGCAGTACTTC	CASSFLSQGARMEQYF
TRBV2	NA	TRBD1	TRBJ1-1	TGTGCCTCCCAAAAGGGACAGGGGTTCACTGAAGCTTTCTTT	CASQKGQGFTEAFF
TRBV7-2	NA	NA	TRBJ1-4	TGTGCCAGCAGCTTTGGGGGCGTAGAACTGTTTTTT	CASSFGGVELFF
TRBV27	NA	NA	TRBJ1-2	TGTGCCAGCAGCCTCGGGAGGGCCTATGGCTACACCTTC	CASSLGRAYGYTF
TRBV19	NA	NA	TRBJ1-3	TGTGCCAGTCAGTTCGAGGACCGATTTCTCTCTGGAAACACCATATATTTT	CASQFEDRFLSGNTIYF
TRBV5-4	NA	NA	TRBJ2-7	TGTGCCAGCAGTAAGTTTACCTACGAGCAGTACTTC	CASSKFTYEQYF
TRBV5-6	NA	NA	TRBJ2-1	TGTGCCAGCAGCTTAGCGAGCCCAGGTTCCCCGGACAATGAGCAGTTCTTC	CASSLASPGSPDNEQFF
TRBV29-1	NA	NA	TRBJ2-1	TGCAGCGTTTTGGGGTGGGGCTCCTACAATGAGCAGTTCTTC	CSVLGWGSYNEQFF
TRBV28	once	NA	TRBJ1-1	TGTGCCAGCAGTTCCCAGGGTTCTGAAGCTTTCTTT	CASSSQGSEAFF
TRBV5-5	few	NA	TRBJ1-5	TGTGCCAGCAGCTCAGAGGGAGGTCAGCCCCAGCATTTT	CASSSEGGQPQHF
TRBV29-1	once	TRBD1	TRBJ2-7	TGCAGCGTTGTACAATCCGGGACAGGGGTCTACGAGCAGTACTTC	CSVVQSGTGVYEQYF
TRBV14	NA	TRBD2	TRBJ2-1	TGTGCCAGCAGCCATTTTACGGGACTAGCGGACAATGAGCAGTTCTTC	CASSHFTGLADNEQFF
TRBV7-3	NA	NA	TRBJ2-3	TGTGCCAGCAGCTTCCAGGGCAGCACAGATACGCAGTATTTT	CASSFQGSTDTQYF
TRBV2	NA	NA	TRBJ2-7	TGTGCCAGCATCGGAAGCTCCTACGAGCAGTACTTC	CASIGSSYEQYF
TRBV5-8	NA	TRBD1	TRBJ2-1	TGTGCCAGCAGCTTGGACCAGGGGGCGGACAATGAGCAGTTCTTC	CASSLDQGADNEQFF
TRBV2	NA	NA	TRBJ2-1	TGTGCCAGCACCCCCCCGGGACGGGGTAATGAGCAGTTCTTC	CASTPPGRGNEQFF
TRBV29-1	NA	TRBD1	TRBJ2-7	TGCAGCGTTGCCCCCGGGACAGGGGGCGACGAGCAGTACTTC	CSVAPGTGGDEQYF